This T cell receptor (beta chain) emerged from a study of blood T cell repertoires in COVID-19. About the research overall: Spain, Italy and the United States supplied samples that represented acute and convalescent COVID-19.

Only in-frame clones appear in the TCRdb table, and some are missing; sequencing was by immunoSEQ multiplex PCR. This repertoire shows roughly 150,000 clones, approximately 90% found once; its top ten account for approximately 2.4%. The germline CDR1 and CDR2 sequences are MNHEY and SVGAGI. V shed 9 bases, J shed 4 bases, and the junction held 8 bases outside the gene matches. The CDR3 consists of 14 residues. Sequencing was performed on peripheral blood. The TCR was taken from a man younger than 35 with acute or convalescent COVID-19. The rearrangement joins TRBV6-5 to TRBJ2-1; 8 bases align to TRBD1. The CDR3 spells CASRTGGRYNEQFF. CDR3 DNA sequence: TGTGCCAGTCGAACAGGGGGAAGATACAATGAGCAGTTCTTC.